The clone carrying this T cell receptor (beta chain) was recorded a few times. Its antigen is unknown. At one end the junction does not follow the germline gene, possibly because of a read error. The data were obtained in a study of blood T cells in healthy people across ages. Study observations and caveats: Donors of long life had a larger count of naive CD4+ cells and greater diversity than aged donors.

Researchers collected approximately 9.9 milliliters of peripheral blood from every single donor. A second about 7 to 12 cycle PCR used barcoded and J-beta primers. A tag from a template-switch adaptor with 12 random nucleotides marked each cDNA molecule. TCRdb reanalysed the 5' RACE reads using MiXCR and keeps one entry per CDR3 protein. This sample yields around 1,000,000 distinct CDR3 sequences, of which approximately 26% are seen a single time; less than 0.75% belongs to the top ten. The CDR3 length is 14 residues. Another study also made use of these data, one on T cells of mothers and their children.

The specimen sequenced was blood. The V and J genes are TRBV12-3 or TRBV12-4 and TRBJ1-1, with D perhaps matching TRBD1 (5 bases). The TCR was taken from a girl aged 2-9 years in good health. The CDR3 is CASSFGGGVTEAFF. In nucleotides, the CDR3 is TGTGCCAGCAGTTTCGGGGGTGGCGTCACTGAAGCCTTCTTT.